This TCR beta chain was documented in a study of T cells after posttransplantation cyclophosphamide. Per the germline V gene, CDR1 is SGHTA and CDR2 is FQGTGA. The V segment lost 5 bases and the J segment 2 bases; nucleotides outside the gene matches: 7. CDR3 size: 15 residues. Cyclophosphamide on days +3 and +4 followed busulfan-fludarabine conditioning and a marrow graft. The method was immunoSEQ multiplex PCR; TCRdb's version includes in-frame clones alone and lacks a portion of them. The sample is made up of 5,000 to 6,500 clones, none counted only once. This clone appeared many times. Its antigen is unknown. Study results and caveats: Later post-transplant blood repertoires were often dominated by donor CD8+ memory clones.

Sequenced here: PBMCs, sampled roughly 400 days after allogeneic stem cell transplant with posttransplant cyclophosphamide. The chain couples TRBV7-3 to TRBJ2-5; TRBD2 matches 8 bases. The receptor's source is a male patient over 55 who received an allogeneic stem cell transplant from a related donor, was CMV-positive, and had acute GVHD only. T cells may partly derive from the graft donor. CDR3 in amino acids: CASSPEVAGQETQYF. As DNA, the CDR3 is TGTGCCAGCAGCCCCGAGGTAGCGGGACAAGAGACCCAGTACTTC.